This entry features one T cell receptor beta chain sequence. No antigen is known for it. This CDR3 is built from 13 residues. Germline lookup yields CDR1 SQVTM and CDR2 ANQGSEA. V gave up 6 bases and J gave up 8 bases; unmatched junction bases: 11. This sample stems from a study of PD-L1 blockade in urothelial cancer. Study background: Patients previously received 0 to 3 chemotherapy regimens. Specimens of blood held a median count of roughly 150,000 T cells. Investigators checked blood 3 weeks (second dose) and 6 weeks after treatment start. Study results and limitations: Pretreatment clonality of the blood TCR repertoire below the median was predictive of superior survival.

Time point reported: pretreatment peripheral blood. TCRdb keeps only in-frame clones here, not all; method: immunoSEQ multiplex PCR. The repertoire holds 70,000 to 100,000 clones, with 80% to 85% as singletons. This specimen consisted of PBMCs, obtained around atezolizumab (anti-PD-L1) treatment. The clonotype was recovered from a man aged 55 to 70 with urothelial cancer. The chain is built from TRBV29-1 and TRBJ1-2; 8 nucleotides match TRBD1. For the CDR3, the DNA is TGCAGCGTGGAGGGACAGGCAGTAGGAGGCTACACCTTC. This translates into CSVEGQAVGGYTF.